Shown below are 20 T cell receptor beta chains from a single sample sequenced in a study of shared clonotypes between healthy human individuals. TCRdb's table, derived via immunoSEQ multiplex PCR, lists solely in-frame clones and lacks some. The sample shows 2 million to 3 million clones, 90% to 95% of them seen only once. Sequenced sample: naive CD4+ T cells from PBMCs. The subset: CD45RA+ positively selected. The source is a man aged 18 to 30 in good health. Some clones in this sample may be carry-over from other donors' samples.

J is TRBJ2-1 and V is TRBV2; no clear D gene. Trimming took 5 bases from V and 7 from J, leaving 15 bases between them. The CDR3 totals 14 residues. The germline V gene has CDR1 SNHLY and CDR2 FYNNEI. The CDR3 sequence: CASSKEHPGNEQFF. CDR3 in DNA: TGTGCCAGCAGTAAGGAGCACCCTGGAAATGAGCAGTTCTTC.

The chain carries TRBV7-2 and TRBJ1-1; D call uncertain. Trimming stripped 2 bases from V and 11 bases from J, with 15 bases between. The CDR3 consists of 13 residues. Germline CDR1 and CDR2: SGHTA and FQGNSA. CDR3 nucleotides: TGTGCCAGCAGCTTACAGGCGGGAGGAAAGGCTTTCTTT. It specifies CASSLQAGGKAFF.

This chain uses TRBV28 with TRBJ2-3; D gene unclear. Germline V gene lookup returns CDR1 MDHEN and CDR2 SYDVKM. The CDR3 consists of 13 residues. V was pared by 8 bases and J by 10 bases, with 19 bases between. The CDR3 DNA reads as TGTGCCAGCCAGGTCGGCCCCATCGTAGCGCAGTATTTT. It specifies CASQVGPIVAQYF.

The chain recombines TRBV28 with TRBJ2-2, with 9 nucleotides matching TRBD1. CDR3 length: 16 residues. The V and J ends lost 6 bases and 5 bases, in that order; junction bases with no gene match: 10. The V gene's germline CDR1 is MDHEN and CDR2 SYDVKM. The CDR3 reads CASRPAGTGMTGELFF. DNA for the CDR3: TGTGCCAGCAGGCCTGCCGGGACAGGGATGACCGGGGAGCTGTTTTTT. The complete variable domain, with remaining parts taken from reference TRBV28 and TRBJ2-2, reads DVKVTQSSRYLVKRTGEKVFLECVQDMDHENMFWYRQDPGLGLRLIYFSYDVKMKEKGDIPEGYSVSREKKERFSLILESASTNQTSMYLCASRPAGTGMTGELFFGEGSRLTVL.

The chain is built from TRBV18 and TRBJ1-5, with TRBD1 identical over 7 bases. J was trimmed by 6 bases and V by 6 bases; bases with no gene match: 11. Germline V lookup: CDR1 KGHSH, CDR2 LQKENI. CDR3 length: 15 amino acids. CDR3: CASSPSWQGGQPQHF. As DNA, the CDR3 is TGTGCCAGCTCCCCCTCTTGGCAGGGGGGTCAGCCCCAGCATTTT.

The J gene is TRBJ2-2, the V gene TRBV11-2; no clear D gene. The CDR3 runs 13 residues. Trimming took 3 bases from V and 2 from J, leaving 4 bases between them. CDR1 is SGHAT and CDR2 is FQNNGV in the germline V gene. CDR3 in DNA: TGTGCCAGCAGCTTCAGCAACACCGGGGAGCTGTTTTTT. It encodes CASSFSNTGELFF.

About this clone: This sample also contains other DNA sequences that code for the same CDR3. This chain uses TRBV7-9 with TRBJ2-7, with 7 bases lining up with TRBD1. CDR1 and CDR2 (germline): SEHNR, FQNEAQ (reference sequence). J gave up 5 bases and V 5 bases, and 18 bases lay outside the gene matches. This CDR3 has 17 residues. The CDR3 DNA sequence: TGTGCCAGCAGCCTGGGGGCCCGGGACAGAGTCTTCCACGAGCAGTACTTC. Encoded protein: CASSLGARDRVFHEQYF.

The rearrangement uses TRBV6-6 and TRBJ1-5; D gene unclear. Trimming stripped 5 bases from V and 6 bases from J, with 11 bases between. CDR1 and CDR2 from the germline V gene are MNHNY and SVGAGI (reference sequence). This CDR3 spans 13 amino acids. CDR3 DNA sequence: TGTGCCAGCAGTAAGGGAGTCGGTCAGCCCCAGCATTTT. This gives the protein CASSKGVGQPQHF.

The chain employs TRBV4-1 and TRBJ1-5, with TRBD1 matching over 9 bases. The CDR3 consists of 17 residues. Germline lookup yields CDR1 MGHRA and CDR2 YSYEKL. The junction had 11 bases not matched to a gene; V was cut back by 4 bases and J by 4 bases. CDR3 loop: CASSLLPGQGANQPQHF. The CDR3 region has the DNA TGCGCCAGCAGCCTCCTTCCGGGACAGGGAGCAAATCAGCCCCAGCATTTT.

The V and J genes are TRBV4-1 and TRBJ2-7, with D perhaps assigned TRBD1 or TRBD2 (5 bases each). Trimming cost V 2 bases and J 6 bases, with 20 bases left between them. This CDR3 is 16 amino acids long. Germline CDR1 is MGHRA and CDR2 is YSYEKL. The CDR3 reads CASSQSLAVIGTEQYF. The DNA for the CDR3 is TGCGCCAGCAGCCAATCCCTGGCTGTGATTGGGACCGAGCAGTACTTC.

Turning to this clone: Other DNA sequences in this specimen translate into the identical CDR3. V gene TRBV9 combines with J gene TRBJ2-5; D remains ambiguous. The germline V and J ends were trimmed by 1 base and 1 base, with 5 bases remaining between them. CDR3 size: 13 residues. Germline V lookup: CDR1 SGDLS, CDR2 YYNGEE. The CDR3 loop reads CASSVSVQETQYF. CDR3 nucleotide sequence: TGTGCCAGCAGCGTAAGTGTCCAAGAGACCCAGTACTTC.

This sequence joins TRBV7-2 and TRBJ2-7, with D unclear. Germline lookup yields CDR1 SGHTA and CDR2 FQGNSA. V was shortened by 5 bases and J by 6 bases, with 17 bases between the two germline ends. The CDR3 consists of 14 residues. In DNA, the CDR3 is TGTGCCAGCAGCCTAGGGTCCATCCCGGGCGAGCAGTACTTC. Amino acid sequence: CASSLGSIPGEQYF. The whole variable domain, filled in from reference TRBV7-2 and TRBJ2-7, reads GAGVSQSPSNKVTEKGKDVELRCDPISGHTALYWYRQSLGQGLEFLIYFQGNSAPDKSGLPSDRFSAERTGGSVSTLTIQRTQQEDSAVYLCASSLGSIPGEQYFGPGTRLTVT.

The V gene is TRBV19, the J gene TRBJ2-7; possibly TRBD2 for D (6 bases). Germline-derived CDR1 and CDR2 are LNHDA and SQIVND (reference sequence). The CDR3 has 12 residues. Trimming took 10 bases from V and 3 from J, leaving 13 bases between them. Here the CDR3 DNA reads TGTGCCACCGGGACTTGGGGCTACGAGCAGTACTTC. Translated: CATGTWGYEQYF.

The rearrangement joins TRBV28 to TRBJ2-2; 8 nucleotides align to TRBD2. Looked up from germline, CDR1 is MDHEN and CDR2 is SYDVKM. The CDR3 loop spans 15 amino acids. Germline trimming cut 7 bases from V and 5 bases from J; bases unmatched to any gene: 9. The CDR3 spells CASTSAGGGTGELFF. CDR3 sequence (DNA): TGTGCCAGCACTTCTGCGGGAGGTGGGACCGGGGAGCTGTTTTTT. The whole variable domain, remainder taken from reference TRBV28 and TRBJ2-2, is DVKVTQSSRYLVKRTGEKVFLECVQDMDHENMFWYRQDPGLGLRLIYFSYDVKMKEKGDIPEGYSVSREKKERFSLILESASTNQTSMYLCASTSAGGGTGELFFGEGSRLTVL.

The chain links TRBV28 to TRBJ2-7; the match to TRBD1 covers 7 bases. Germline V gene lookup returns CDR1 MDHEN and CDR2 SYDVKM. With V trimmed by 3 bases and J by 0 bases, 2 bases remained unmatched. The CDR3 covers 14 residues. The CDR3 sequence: CASSLDRFSYEQYF. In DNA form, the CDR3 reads TGTGCCAGCAGTTTGGACAGGTTCTCCTACGAGCAGTACTTC. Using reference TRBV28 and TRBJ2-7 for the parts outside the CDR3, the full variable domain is DVKVTQSSRYLVKRTGEKVFLECVQDMDHENMFWYRQDPGLGLRLIYFSYDVKMKEKGDIPEGYSVSREKKERFSLILESASTNQTSMYLCASSLDRFSYEQYFGPGTRLTVT.

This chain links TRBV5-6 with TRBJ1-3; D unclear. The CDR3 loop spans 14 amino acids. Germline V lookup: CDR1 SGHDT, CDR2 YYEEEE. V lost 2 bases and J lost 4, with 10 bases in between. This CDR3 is CASSLKHGGNTIYF. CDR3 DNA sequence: TGTGCCAGCAGCTTAAAACATGGAGGAAACACCATATATTTT.

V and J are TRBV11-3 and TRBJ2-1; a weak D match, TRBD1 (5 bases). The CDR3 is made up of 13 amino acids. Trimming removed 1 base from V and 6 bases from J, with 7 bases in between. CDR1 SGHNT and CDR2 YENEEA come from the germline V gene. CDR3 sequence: CASSLGRVNEQFF. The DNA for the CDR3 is TGTGCCAGCAGCTTAGGCAGGGTCAATGAGCAGTTCTTC.

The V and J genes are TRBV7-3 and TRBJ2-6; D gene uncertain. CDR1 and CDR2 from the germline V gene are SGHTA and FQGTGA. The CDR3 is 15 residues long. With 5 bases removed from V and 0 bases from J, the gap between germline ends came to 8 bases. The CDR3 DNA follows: TGTGCCAGCAGCCTCTACAACTCTGGGGCCAACGTCCTGACTTTC. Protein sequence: CASSLYNSGANVLTF.

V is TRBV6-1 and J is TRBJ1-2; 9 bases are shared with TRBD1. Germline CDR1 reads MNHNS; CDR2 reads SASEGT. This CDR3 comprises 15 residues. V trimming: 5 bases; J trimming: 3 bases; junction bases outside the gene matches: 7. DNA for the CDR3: TGTGCCAGCAGTTCAAAACGGACAGGGGACTATGGCTACACCTTC. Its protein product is CASSSKRTGDYGYTF.

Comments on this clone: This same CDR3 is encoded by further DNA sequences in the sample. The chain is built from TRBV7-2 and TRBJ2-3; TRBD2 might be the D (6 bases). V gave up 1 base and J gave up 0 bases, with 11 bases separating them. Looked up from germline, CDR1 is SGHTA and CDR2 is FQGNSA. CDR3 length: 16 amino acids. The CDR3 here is CASSLVAGLSTDTQYF. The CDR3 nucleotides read TGTGCCAGCAGCTTAGTTGCGGGACTTAGCACAGATACGCAGTATTTT. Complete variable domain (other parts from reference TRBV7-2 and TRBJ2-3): GAGVSQSPSNKVTEKGKDVELRCDPISGHTALYWYRQSLGQGLEFLIYFQGNSAPDKSGLPSDRFSAERTGGSVSTLTIQRTQQEDSAVYLCASSLVAGLSTDTQYFGPGTRLTVL.